These T cell receptor beta chains were read from a single sample in a study of beta chain features in type 1 diabetes. Assay used: immunoSEQ multiplex PCR; TCRdb lists only in-frame clones, some missing. The sample has about 900,000 clones, 15% to 20% seen once. Sequenced material: naive CD4+ T cells from blood. These receptors were taken from a woman aged 18-29 years in good health. Both conserved end residues are part of each CDR3. The order of the fields is CDR3 protein, J gene, clone size, V gene. Size is omitted from some rows. Given values are once, few, many or a class for expanded clones.

CASSLGGTQNYEQYF	TRBJ2-7	few	TRBV28
CASRSSLAGAEQYF	TRBJ2-7	.	TRBV7-3
CAISESRALLGNIQYF	TRBJ2-4	.	TRBV10-3
CASIPGGTRNTEQYF	TRBJ2-7	.	TRBV28
CASSYNGQADGYTF	TRBJ1-2	.	TRBV6-6
CASSSAVLSETQYF	TRBJ2-5	once	TRBV5-1
CASSSPGVQEKLFF	TRBJ1-4	.	TRBV28
CASSPRTGEYGYTF	TRBJ1-2	few	TRBV18
CASRTGLAASLEQYF	TRBJ2-7	.	TRBV6-4
CAIRESGNTIYF	TRBJ1-3	.	TRBV10-3
CASSQDLQGADTQYF	TRBJ2-3	few	TRBV4-3
CASSLSLAGFSDTQYF	TRBJ2-3	.	TRBV4-2
CASSLGGSTDTQYF	TRBJ2-3	few	TRBV11-2
CASSVGAGLGSSYNEQFF	TRBJ2-1	few	TRBV9
CASSPDPGIPYEQYF	TRBJ2-7	.	TRBV27
CASSLNLGQPSYEQYF	TRBJ2-7	few	TRBV4-1
CASSLDLRGNTIYF	TRBJ1-3	.	TRBV5-1
CASSPTRSGYNEQFF	TRBJ2-1	.	TRBV7-3